This note documents a single T cell receptor (beta chain) sequence. Its specificity is unknown. These data belong to a study of T cell repertoires in aging, cancer and after chemotherapy. Amplification of TCR beta used genomic DNA extracted from peripheral blood. The study, taken as a whole, reports: Median generation probability rose over the chemotherapy interval in each cancer cohort, suggesting rebound thymic output.

The ends lost 5 bases at V and 2 bases at J; junction bases unmatched: 7. The CDR3 is 15 residues long. CDR1 is MNHNY, CDR2 SVGAGI, per germline (reference sequence). Rearranged V-D-J TRB sequences were amplified with a mixed TRB-A/B primer pool. From the multiplex PCR reads, TCRdb called clonotypes with MiXCR, one entry per CDR3 protein. The profile covers some 630 distinct CDR3 sequences, with more than 25% appearing a single time and about 30% taken by the ten largest. Sequencing was carried out using blood. The receptor was derived from a human donor with a solid tumor. The chain has TRBV6-6 and TRBJ2-3; 7 nucleotides line up with TRBD2. The CDR3 reads CASSGASGNTDTQYF. The CDR3 bases are TGTGCCAGCAGTGGGGCTAGCGGCAACACAGATACGCAGTATTTT.